One and the same sample provided the 17 T cell receptor beta chains below, sequenced in a study of blood T cell repertoires in COVID-19. The assay was immunoSEQ multiplex PCR, and TCRdb's table has in-frame clones only and misses some. The data contain hundreds of thousands of clones, around 91% of them seen just once; the ten biggest clones take up around 1.1%. Sequences were obtained from PBMCs or T cells enriched from blood (not recorded which). The receptors were sampled from a man aged 30 to 39 who had recovered from COVID-19.

V gene TRBV7-3 combines with J gene TRBJ2-2, with no clear D. V gave up 5 bases and J gave up 7 bases, with 14 bases separating them. CDR1 is SGHTA and CDR2 is FQGTGA in the germline V gene. The CDR3 consists of 14 residues. CDR3 coding DNA: TGTGCCAGCAGCCCCCAGGCCCCCAGCGGGGAGCTGTTTTTT. Translation: CASSPQAPSGELFF.

This chain connects TRBV29-1 to TRBJ2-1; D not resolved. The CDR3 length is 13 residues. CDR1 and CDR2 (germline): SQVTM, ANQGSEA. V shed 1 base and J shed 0 bases, with 4 bases lying between them. CDR3 in DNA: TGCAGCGTTGAAGCAGGCTCCTACAATGAGCAGTTCTTC. It translates to CSVEAGSYNEQFF.

The chain couples TRBV18 to TRBJ2-7; weak D call: TRBD1 (7 bases). V gave up 5 bases and J gave up 0 bases, with 14 bases separating them. Germline V lookup: CDR1 KGHSH, CDR2 LQKENI. CDR3 length: 15 residues. The chain's CDR3 is CASSTAGQTSYEQYF. The CDR3 nucleotides read TGTGCCAGCTCAACGGCGGGACAGACCTCCTACGAGCAGTACTTC.

V is TRBV10-3 and J is TRBJ2-5; D gene unclear. Germline V gives CDR1 ENHRY, CDR2 SYGVKD. The length of the CDR3 is 13 residues. V dropped 6 bases and J dropped 1 base, with 9 bases sitting between them. CDR3 loop: CAISTHGQETQYF. The DNA of the CDR3 is TGTGCCATCAGCACCCACGGCCAAGAGACCCAGTACTTC.

The gene calls are TRBV27 and TRBJ1-2; 7 positions agree with TRBD1. This CDR3 has 14 residues. CDR1 is MNHEY, CDR2 SMNVEV, per germline (reference sequence). Unmatched junction bases numbered 11, after V lost 10 bases and J lost 3 bases. CDR3 nucleotide sequence: TGTGCCACCCTAACCAGGGGGGACCACTATGGCTACACCTTC. Translation: CATLTRGDHYGYTF.

The V and J genes are TRBV30 and TRBJ1-3; a weak D match, TRBD1 (5 bases). CDR1 and CDR2 (germline): GTSNPN, SVGIG (reference sequence). With 1 base removed from V and 0 bases from J, the gap between germline ends came to 16 bases. CDR3 length: 17 residues. For the CDR3, the DNA is TGTGCCTGGAGTGCTGGAGGGGTCCTTCTCTCTGGAAACACCATATATTTT. This encodes CAWSAGGVLLSGNTIYF.

The CDR3: CASSTPIDRGVDQPQHF. The CDR3 nucleotides are TGTGCCAGTAGTACCCCAATCGACAGGGGAGTAGATCAGCCCCAGCATTTT. V gene TRBV19 combines with J gene TRBJ1-5; TRBD1 matches at 8 bases. This CDR3 region has 17 residues. J was trimmed by 5 bases and V by 4 bases; bases with no gene match: 13. Germline values: CDR1 LNHDA, CDR2 SQIVND (reference sequence).

Only one count was recorded for this clone. The chain carries TRBV5-4 and TRBJ1-6; the match to TRBD1 covers 7 bases. The germline gives CDR1 SGHNT, CDR2 YYREEE (reference sequence). The trim removed 4 bases at V and 0 bases at J, leaving 7 bases unmatched. The CDR3 is made up of 17 amino acids. In DNA, the CDR3 is TGTGCCAGCAGCAAGGGGACAGACAGCTCCTATAATTCACCCCTCCACTTT. Protein: CASSKGTDSSYNSPLHF.

J is TRBJ2-7 and V is TRBV5-6; the D gene is possibly TRBD1 (6 bases). V lost 4 bases to trimming and J lost 2 bases, with 16 bases between them. Per the germline V gene, CDR1 is SGHDT and CDR2 is YYEEEE. This CDR3 comprises 15 residues. The CDR3 DNA follows: TGTGCCAGCAGCCCGACAGGAATTCGTACCTACGAGCAGTACTTC. Its translation is CASSPTGIRTYEQYF.

The V and J genes are TRBV3-1 (or the pseudogene TRBV3-2) and TRBJ2-1; weak D call: TRBD2 (6 bases). In germline, CDR1 is LGHDT, CDR2 YNNKEL (reference sequence). The CDR3 contains 14 residues. Trimming removed 4 bases from V and 6 bases from J, with 13 bases in between. CDR3 in amino acids: CASSLRTNANEQFF. The CDR3 coding sequence is TGTGCCAGCAGCCTTAGGACTAATGCCAATGAGCAGTTCTTC.

The V gene is TRBV7-9, the J gene TRBJ2-7; a possible D gene is TRBD2 (6 bases). CDR1 SEHNR and CDR2 FQNEAQ come from the germline V gene (reference sequence). V lost 4 bases and J 0 bases, leaving 16 bases between the germline ends. This CDR3 region has 16 residues. The CDR3 loop reads CASSSAEGKSSYEQYF. The CDR3 DNA reads as TGTGCCAGCAGCTCTGCGGAGGGCAAGAGCTCCTACGAGCAGTACTTC.

This chain links TRBV7-9 with TRBJ1-1; 9 bases are a match to TRBD1. CDR1 SEHNR and CDR2 FQNEAQ come from the germline V gene (reference sequence). Trimming at V came to 1 base and at J to 1 base, leaving 1 base not matched to a gene. The CDR3 loop spans 15 amino acids. Here the CDR3 DNA reads TGTGCCAGCAGCTTAGGGGACAGGGAGAACACTGAAGCTTTCTTT. Translating gives CASSLGDRENTEAFF.

The rearrangement uses TRBV28 and TRBJ1-4; 8 nucleotides align to TRBD1. Germline V CDR1 and CDR2: MDHEN, SYDVKM. V lost 6 bases and J lost 6; bases outside the gene matches: 6. CDR3 size: 14 residues. Here the CDR3 DNA reads TGTGCCAGCAGGACAGGGGAGAGGGATGAAAAACTGTTTTTT. Translated: CASRTGERDEKLFF.

The chain uses TRBV18 and TRBJ2-1; tentatively, D is TRBD2 (5 bases). V was cut by 4 bases and J by 2 bases, with 9 bases left in between. Germline CDR1 reads KGHSH; CDR2 reads LQKENI. CDR3 length: 14 residues. In nucleotides, the CDR3 is TGTGCCAGCTCACAAAGCGGAGCCTACAATGAGCAGTTCTTC. This translates into CASSQSGAYNEQFF.

This chain connects TRBV6-5 to TRBJ2-2, with TRBD1 matching over 9 bases. Unmatched junction bases numbered 7, after V lost 10 bases and J lost 4 bases. Germline V gene sequence: CDR1 MNHEY, CDR2 SVGAGI. The CDR3 contains 14 residues. Here the CDR3 reads CATFPGQGTGELFF. DNA for the CDR3: TGTGCCACATTTCCGGGACAGGGCACCGGGGAGCTGTTTTTT.

The J gene is TRBJ2-2, the V gene TRBV30, with 14 bases identical to TRBD2. Germline trimming cut 2 bases from V and 5 bases from J; bases unmatched to any gene: 10. CDR3 length equals 18 residues. CDR1 and CDR2 from the germline V gene are GTSNPN and SVGIG (reference sequence). The CDR3 loop is CAWSYPGLAGVETGELFF. The CDR3 DNA reads as TGTGCCTGGAGTTACCCGGGACTAGCGGGAGTAGAGACCGGGGAGCTGTTTTTT.

CDR3 nucleotides: TGCAGCGTTCAGAGGACAAACACCGGGGAGCTGTTTTTT. It is translated as CSVQRTNTGELFF. The chain links TRBV29-1 to TRBJ2-2, with D perhaps matching TRBD1 (5 bases). Germline V CDR1 and CDR2: SQVTM, ANQGSEA. The CDR3 runs to 13 residues. The V gene lost 5 bases and the J gene lost 2 bases, with 9 bases spanning the gap.